A selection of T cell receptor beta chains follows, all from one sample in a study of blood T cell repertoires in COVID-19. The method was immunoSEQ multiplex PCR; TCRdb's version includes in-frame clones alone and lacks a portion of them. This sample has some 160,000 clones, with around three quarters found just once. Sequenced: PBMCs or T cells enriched from blood (not recorded which). All receptors derive from a woman in her 70s in a cohort exposed to, infected with or recovered from COVID-19 (not recorded which). Each CDR3 is given with its conserved first and last residue. Fields, in order: J gene, D gene, V gene, clone size, CDR3 protein, CDR3 DNA. D genes are given only for firm matches. Size values are once, few and many counts, or a class for expanded clones, and some rows have none.

j_call: TRBJ2-7
d_call: TRBD2
v_call: TRBV28
clone_size: -
cdr3_aa: CASSLTGLAGESYEQYF
cdr3_nt: TGTGCCAGCAGTTTGACAGGTCTAGCGGGGGAAAGCTACGAGCAGTACTTC

j_call: TRBJ1-5
d_call: TRBD1
v_call: TRBV28
clone_size: -
cdr3_aa: CASSPPLAGQLSNQPQHF
cdr3_nt: TGTGCCAGCAGCCCTCCCCTCGCGGGACAGCTTAGCAATCAGCCCCAGCATTTT

j_call: TRBJ1-1
d_call: -
v_call: TRBV28
clone_size: -
cdr3_aa: CATGRGVTEAFF
cdr3_nt: TGTGCCACAGGGAGGGGGGTCACTGAAGCTTTCTTT

j_call: TRBJ1-1
d_call: -
v_call: TRBV19
clone_size: -
cdr3_aa: CASTLTGFVNTEAFF
cdr3_nt: TGTGCCAGTACCTTAACAGGGTTTGTGAACACTGAAGCTTTCTTT

j_call: TRBJ2-3
d_call: -
v_call: TRBV5-4
clone_size: -
cdr3_aa: CASQRETDTQYF
cdr3_nt: TGTGCCAGCCAAAGGGAGACAGATACGCAGTATTTT

j_call: TRBJ2-2
d_call: TRBD2
v_call: TRBV5-1
clone_size: -
cdr3_aa: CASSLELAGGELFF
cdr3_nt: TGCGCCAGCAGCTTGGAACTAGCGGGCGGGGAGCTGTTTTTT

j_call: TRBJ2-1
d_call: TRBD2
v_call: TRBV11-3
clone_size: -
cdr3_aa: CASAGLGRGGYNEQFF
cdr3_nt: TGTGCCAGCGCGGGACTGGGACGGGGAGGGTACAATGAGCAGTTCTTC

j_call: TRBJ1-4
d_call: TRBD1
v_call: TRBV7-8
clone_size: -
cdr3_aa: CASSSGQNNEKLFF
cdr3_nt: TGTGCCAGCAGCTCGGGACAGAATAATGAAAAACTGTTTTTT

j_call: TRBJ2-1
d_call: TRBD2
v_call: TRBV3-1/TRBV3-2
clone_size: -
cdr3_aa: CASSQDLGLAGGNEQFF
cdr3_nt: TGTGCCAGCAGCCAAGATCTGGGACTAGCGGGAGGCAATGAGCAGTTCTTC

j_call: TRBJ2-1
d_call: TRBD1
v_call: TRBV5-8
clone_size: -
cdr3_aa: CATRDRGRNEQFF
cdr3_nt: TGTGCCACCCGGGACAGGGGGCGCAATGAGCAGTTCTTC

j_call: TRBJ2-1
d_call: TRBD2
v_call: TRBV5-4
clone_size: -
cdr3_aa: CASSRRLASGRDEQFF
cdr3_nt: TGTGCCAGCAGCCGGCGGTTGGCTAGCGGTCGGGATGAGCAGTTCTTC

j_call: TRBJ1-2
d_call: TRBD1
v_call: TRBV7-8
clone_size: -
cdr3_aa: CASSLGGQIYGYTF
cdr3_nt: TGTGCCAGCAGCTTAGGGGGACAGATTTATGGCTACACCTTC

j_call: TRBJ2-7
d_call: -
v_call: TRBV11-1
clone_size: -
cdr3_aa: CASSLADSYYEQYF
cdr3_nt: TGTGCCAGCAGCCTAGCGGACAGTTACTACGAGCAGTACTTC

j_call: TRBJ1-2
d_call: TRBD1
v_call: TRBV19
clone_size: -
cdr3_aa: CASSNQGAGYGYTF
cdr3_nt: TGTGCCAGTAGTAACCAGGGGGCCGGATATGGCTACACCTTC

j_call: TRBJ2-2
d_call: -
v_call: TRBV11-2
clone_size: -
cdr3_aa: CASSLDPWGEGTGELFF
cdr3_nt: TGTGCCAGCAGCTTAGATCCTTGGGGTGAGGGCACCGGGGAGCTGTTTTTT

j_call: TRBJ2-7
d_call: -
v_call: TRBV4-1
clone_size: few
cdr3_aa: CASSIVGGDSSYEQYF
cdr3_nt: TGCGCCAGCAGCATAGTCGGGGGTGATAGCTCCTACGAGCAGTACTTC

j_call: TRBJ1-4
d_call: -
v_call: TRBV5-5
clone_size: -
cdr3_aa: CASSRRRQGMSATNEKLFF
cdr3_nt: TGTGCCAGCTCACGAAGGCGGCAGGGGATGTCAGCAACTAATGAAAAACTGTTTTTT

j_call: TRBJ1-2
d_call: -
v_call: TRBV5-1
clone_size: many
cdr3_aa: CASSLGQAGYGYTF
cdr3_nt: TGCGCCAGCAGCTTGGGTCAGGCGGGCTATGGCTACACCTTC

j_call: TRBJ1-5
d_call: TRBD1
v_call: TRBV28
clone_size: -
cdr3_aa: CASEGAFHNQPQHF
cdr3_nt: TGTGCCAGCGAGGGGGCCTTTCACAATCAGCCCCAGCATTTT

j_call: TRBJ2-1
d_call: TRBD2
v_call: TRBV7-9
clone_size: -
cdr3_aa: CASSLQREGRNEQFF
cdr3_nt: TGTGCCAGCAGCTTACAGCGGGAGGGCCGGAATGAGCAGTTCTTC

j_call: TRBJ2-5
d_call: TRBD1
v_call: TRBV18
clone_size: -
cdr3_aa: CASSLRTGEGETQYF
cdr3_nt: TGTGCCAGCTCACTACGGACAGGGGAGGGAGAGACCCAGTACTTC

j_call: TRBJ1-2
d_call: TRBD1
v_call: TRBV3-1/TRBV3-2
clone_size: many
cdr3_aa: CASSQGDRGGGYTF
cdr3_nt: TGTGCCAGCAGCCAAGGGGACAGGGGGGGAGGCTACACCTTC

j_call: TRBJ2-3
d_call: TRBD1
v_call: TRBV5-1
clone_size: -
cdr3_aa: CASSLDGQGFTDTQYF
cdr3_nt: TGCGCCAGCAGCTTGGATGGACAGGGCTTCACAGATACGCAGTATTTT

j_call: TRBJ2-7
d_call: -
v_call: TRBV28
clone_size: -
cdr3_aa: CASSLKALPLEQYF
cdr3_nt: TGTGCCAGCAGTTTAAAAGCGCTCCCTCTCGAGCAGTACTTC

j_call: TRBJ2-3
d_call: TRBD2
v_call: TRBV27
clone_size: -
cdr3_aa: CASSLRTSSRTQYF
cdr3_nt: TGTGCCAGCAGTTTACGGACTAGCTCGCGTACGCAGTATTTT

j_call: TRBJ1-4
d_call: TRBD1
v_call: TRBV7-9
clone_size: -
cdr3_aa: CASSGQGFEKLFF
cdr3_nt: TGTGCCAGCAGCGGACAGGGGTTTGAAAAACTGTTTTTT

j_call: TRBJ1-5
d_call: TRBD1
v_call: TRBV18
clone_size: -
cdr3_aa: CASSLQGAYGQPQHF
cdr3_nt: TGTGCCAGCTCCCTCCAGGGGGCATACGGTCAGCCCCAGCATTTT

j_call: TRBJ2-3
d_call: -
v_call: TRBV4-2
clone_size: -
cdr3_aa: CASSQDLRRDTQYF
cdr3_nt: TGTGCCAGCAGCCAAGACCTAAGGCGGGATACGCAGTATTTT

j_call: TRBJ2-5
d_call: -
v_call: TRBV11-3
clone_size: -
cdr3_aa: CASSPVRQETQYF
cdr3_nt: TGTGCCAGCAGCCCGGTCCGGCAAGAGACCCAGTACTTC

j_call: TRBJ1-2
d_call: -
v_call: TRBV28
clone_size: -
cdr3_aa: CASSLGEYGYTF
cdr3_nt: TGTGCCAGCAGTTTAGGAGAATATGGCTACACCTTC

j_call: TRBJ2-2
d_call: TRBD1
v_call: TRBV5-4
clone_size: -
cdr3_aa: CASSLGGTGGTGGELFF
cdr3_nt: TGTGCCAGCAGCTTGGGCGGGACAGGGGGTACGGGCGGGGAGCTGTTTTTT

j_call: TRBJ1-2
d_call: -
v_call: TRBV5-1
clone_size: -
cdr3_aa: CASSLGRPGDYGYTF
cdr3_nt: TGCGCCAGCAGCTTGGGCCGTCCGGGGGACTATGGCTACACCTTC

j_call: TRBJ2-1
d_call: TRBD1
v_call: TRBV7-3
clone_size: -
cdr3_aa: CASSLTGDRVGNEQFF
cdr3_nt: TGTGCCAGCAGCTTAACGGGGGACAGGGTGGGAAATGAGCAGTTCTTC

j_call: TRBJ2-2
d_call: -
v_call: TRBV30
clone_size: -
cdr3_aa: CAFNRDIVPTGELFF
cdr3_nt: TGTGCCTTTAACCGGGATATAGTCCCCACCGGGGAGCTGTTTTTT

j_call: TRBJ2-2
d_call: -
v_call: TRBV2
clone_size: once
cdr3_aa: CASSGHAGELFF
cdr3_nt: TGTGCCAGCAGTGGACACGCCGGGGAGCTGTTTTTT